The 7 T cell receptor beta chains listed next were all sequenced from one sample in a study of Ad26.COV2.S vaccination and SARS-CoV-2 variants. The repertoire was sequenced with immunoSEQ multiplex PCR; TCRdb's copy has only in-frame clones and lacks some. The sample holds about 350,000 clones, about 90% seen once. The specimen comprised peripheral blood, sampled after recovery from COVID-19. The receptor set was obtained from a human donor who had recovered from COVID-19.

This clone was counted once. This chain uses TRBV27 with TRBJ1-2, with TRBD1 as a possible D gene (5 bases). The germline CDR1 and CDR2 sequences are MNHEY and SMNVEV (reference sequence). CDR3 length: 14 residues. V was trimmed by 5 bases and J by 0 bases, leaving 10 bases between them. The CDR3 DNA is TGTGCCAGCAGTCACCTGGACACTAACTATGGCTACACCTTC. Translating it yields CASSHLDTNYGYTF.

The rearrangement links TRBV19 to TRBJ1-5; no clear D. The CDR3 length is 13 residues. Trimming took 8 bases from V and 0 from J, leaving 8 bases between them. Germline CDR1 is LNHDA and CDR2 is SQIVND (reference sequence). The CDR3 DNA sequence: TGTGCCAGTGGGTCGGGTAGCAATCAGCCCCAGCATTTT. As protein: CASGSGSNQPQHF.

The chain uses TRBV10-3 and TRBJ2-3; D unclear. There are 14 residues in the CDR3. The V and J ends lost 0 bases and 2 bases respectively, with 6 bases between them. Germline V lookup: CDR1 ENHRY, CDR2 SYGVKD. DNA of the CDR3: TGTGCCATCAGTGAGTCGAGGAACACAGATACGCAGTATTTT. This codes for CAISESRNTDTQYF.

The V call is TRBV9, the J call TRBJ1-1, with 7 bases matching TRBD1. The trim removed 2 bases at V and 1 base at J, leaving 8 bases unmatched. CDR1 and CDR2 (germline): SGDLS, YYNGEE. There are 16 residues in the CDR3. The CDR3 DNA is TGTGCCAGCAGCGTTTCTCCGGGACAGAAGAACACTGAAGCTTTCTTT. As protein: CASSVSPGQKNTEAFF.

The rearrangement joins TRBV18 to TRBJ2-5, with TRBD1 matching 7 bases. With 1 base clipped from V and 9 bases from J, the junction kept 8 bases outside the gene matches. From germline, CDR1 is KGHSH and CDR2 LQKENI. The CDR3 totals 14 residues. This CDR3 reads CASSPQEGALAQYF. DNA of the CDR3: TGTGCCAGCTCACCACAAGAGGGGGCGCTGGCCCAGTACTTC.

This clone appeared a single time. The chain joins TRBV28 to TRBJ2-7; D call uncertain. The CDR3 runs to 13 residues. Germline lookup yields CDR1 MDHEN and CDR2 SYDVKM. Trimming shortened V by 7 bases and J by 2 bases, and 12 bases separated the two germline ends. The DNA of the CDR3 is TGTGCCAGCAATCCCCAAGACACCTACGAGCAGTACTTC. As protein: CASNPQDTYEQYF. The full variable domain, its missing parts supplied by reference TRBV28 and TRBJ2-7, is DVKVTQSSRYLVKRTGEKVFLECVQDMDHENMFWYRQDPGLGLRLIYFSYDVKMKEKGDIPEGYSVSREKKERFSLILESASTNQTSMYLCASNPQDTYEQYFGPGTRLTVT.

The chain uses TRBV11-1 and TRBJ2-5, with 8 bases fitting TRBD2. The J segment lost 3 bases and the V segment lost 2 bases, leaving 8 bases of the junction unmatched. CDR3 length equals 16 residues. Germline V gene sequence: CDR1 SGHAT, CDR2 FQDESV (reference sequence). CDR3 amino acids: CASSLRVRGAEETQYF. The CDR3 DNA is TGTGCCAGCAGCTTACGGGTGCGGGGGGCTGAAGAGACCCAGTACTTC.